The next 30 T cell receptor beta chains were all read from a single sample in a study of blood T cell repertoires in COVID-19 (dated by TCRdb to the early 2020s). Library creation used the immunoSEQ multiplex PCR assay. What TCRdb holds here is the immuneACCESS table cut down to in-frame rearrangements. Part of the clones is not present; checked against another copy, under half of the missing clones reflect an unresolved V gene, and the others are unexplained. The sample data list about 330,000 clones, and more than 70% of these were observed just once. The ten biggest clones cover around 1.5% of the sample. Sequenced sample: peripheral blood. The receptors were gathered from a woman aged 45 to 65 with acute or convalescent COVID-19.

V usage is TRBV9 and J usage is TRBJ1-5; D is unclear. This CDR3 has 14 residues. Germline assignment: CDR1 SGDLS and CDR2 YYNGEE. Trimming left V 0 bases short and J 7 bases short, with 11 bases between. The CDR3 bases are TGTGCCAGCAGCGTAGATCTAAACGAGCAGCCCCAGCATTTT. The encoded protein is CASSVDLNEQPQHF.

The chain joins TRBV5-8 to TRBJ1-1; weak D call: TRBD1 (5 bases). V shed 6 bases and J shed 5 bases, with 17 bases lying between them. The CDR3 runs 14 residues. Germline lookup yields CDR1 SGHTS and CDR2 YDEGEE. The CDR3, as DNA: TGTGCCAGCATCTCCCGGCAGGGTTGGACTGAAGCTTTCTTT. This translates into CASISRQGWTEAFF.

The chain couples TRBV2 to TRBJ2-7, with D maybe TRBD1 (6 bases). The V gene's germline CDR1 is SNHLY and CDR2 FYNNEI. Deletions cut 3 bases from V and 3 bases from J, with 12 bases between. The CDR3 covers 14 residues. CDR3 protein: CASSESRQDYEQYF. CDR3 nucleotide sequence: TGTGCCAGCAGTGAGAGCCGACAGGACTACGAGCAGTACTTC.

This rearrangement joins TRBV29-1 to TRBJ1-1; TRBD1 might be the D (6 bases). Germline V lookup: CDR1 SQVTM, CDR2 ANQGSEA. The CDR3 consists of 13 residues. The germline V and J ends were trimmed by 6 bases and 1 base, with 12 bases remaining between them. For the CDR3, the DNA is TGCAGCGTGGCAGGGGAAGCGAACACTGAAGCTTTCTTT. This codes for CSVAGEANTEAFF.

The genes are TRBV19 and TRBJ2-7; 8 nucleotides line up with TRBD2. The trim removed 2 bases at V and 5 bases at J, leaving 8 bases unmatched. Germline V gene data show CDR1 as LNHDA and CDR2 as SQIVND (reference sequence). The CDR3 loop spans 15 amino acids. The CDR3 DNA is TGTGCCAGTAGTATACCCGGGAGGGCTCTCCACGAGCAGTACTTC. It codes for CASSIPGRALHEQYF.

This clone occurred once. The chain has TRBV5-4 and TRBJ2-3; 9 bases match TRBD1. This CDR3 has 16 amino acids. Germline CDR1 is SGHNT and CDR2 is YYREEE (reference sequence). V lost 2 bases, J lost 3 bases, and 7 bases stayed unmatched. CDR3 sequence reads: CASSFPRDRETDTQYF. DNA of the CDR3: TGTGCCAGCAGCTTCCCCCGGGACAGGGAGACAGATACGCAGTATTTT. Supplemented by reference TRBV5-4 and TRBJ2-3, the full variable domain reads ETGVTQSPTHLIKTRGQQVTLRCSSQSGHNTVSWYQQALGQGPQFIFQYYREEENGRGNFPPRFSGLQFPNYSSELNVNALELDDSALYLCASSFPRDRETDTQYFGPGTRLTVL.

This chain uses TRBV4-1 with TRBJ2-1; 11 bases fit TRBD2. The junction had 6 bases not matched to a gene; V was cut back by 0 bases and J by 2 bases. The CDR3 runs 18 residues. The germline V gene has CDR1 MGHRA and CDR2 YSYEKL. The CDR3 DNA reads TGCGCCAGCAGCCAAGACCCCGGGACTAGCGGCACCTACAATGAGCAGTTCTTC. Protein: CASSQDPGTSGTYNEQFF.

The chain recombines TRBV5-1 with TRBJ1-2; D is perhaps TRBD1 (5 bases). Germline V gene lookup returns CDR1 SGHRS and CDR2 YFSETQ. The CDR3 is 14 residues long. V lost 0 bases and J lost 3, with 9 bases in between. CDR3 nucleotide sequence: TGCGCCAGCAGCTTGGCGCCGGGGGACTATGGCTACACCTTC. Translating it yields CASSLAPGDYGYTF.

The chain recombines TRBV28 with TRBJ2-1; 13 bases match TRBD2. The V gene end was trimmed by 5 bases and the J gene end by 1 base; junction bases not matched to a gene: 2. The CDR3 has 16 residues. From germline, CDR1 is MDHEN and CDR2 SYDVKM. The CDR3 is CASSETSGRSYNEQFF. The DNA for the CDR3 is TGTGCCAGCAGTGAGACTAGCGGGAGGTCCTACAATGAGCAGTTCTTC.

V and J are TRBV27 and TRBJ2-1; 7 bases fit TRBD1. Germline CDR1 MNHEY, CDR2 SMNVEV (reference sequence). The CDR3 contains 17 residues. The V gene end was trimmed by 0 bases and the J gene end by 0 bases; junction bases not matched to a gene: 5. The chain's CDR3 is CASSLSSGQSSYNEQFF. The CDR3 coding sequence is TGTGCCAGCAGTTTATCGTCGGGACAGAGCTCCTACAATGAGCAGTTCTTC.

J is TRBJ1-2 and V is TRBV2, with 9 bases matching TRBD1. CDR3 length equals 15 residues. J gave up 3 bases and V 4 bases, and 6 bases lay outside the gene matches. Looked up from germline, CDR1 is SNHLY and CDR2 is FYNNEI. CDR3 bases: TGTGCCAGCAGTGTCGGGACAGGGAAATACTATGGCTACACCTTC. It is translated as CASSVGTGKYYGYTF.

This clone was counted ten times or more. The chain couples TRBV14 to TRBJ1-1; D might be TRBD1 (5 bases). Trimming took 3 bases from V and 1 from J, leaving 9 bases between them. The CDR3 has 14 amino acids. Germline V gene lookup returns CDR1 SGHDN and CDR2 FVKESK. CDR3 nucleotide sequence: TGTGCCAGCAGCCATGCGGGGGGGAACACTGAAGCTTTCTTT. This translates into CASSHAGGNTEAFF.

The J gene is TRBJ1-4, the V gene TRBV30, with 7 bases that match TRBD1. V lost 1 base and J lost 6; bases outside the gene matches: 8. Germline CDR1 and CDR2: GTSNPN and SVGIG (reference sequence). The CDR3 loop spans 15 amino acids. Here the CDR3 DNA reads TGTGCCTGGAGTGAGATGGGACAGTATTATGAAAAACTGTTTTTT. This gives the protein CAWSEMGQYYEKLFF.

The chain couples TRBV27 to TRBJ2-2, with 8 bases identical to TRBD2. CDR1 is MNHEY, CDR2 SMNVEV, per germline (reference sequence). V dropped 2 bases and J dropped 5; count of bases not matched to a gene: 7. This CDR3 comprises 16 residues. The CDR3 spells CASSLRRGRQTGELFF. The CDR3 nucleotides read TGTGCCAGCAGTTTACGGCGCGGGAGGCAAACCGGGGAGCTGTTTTTT.

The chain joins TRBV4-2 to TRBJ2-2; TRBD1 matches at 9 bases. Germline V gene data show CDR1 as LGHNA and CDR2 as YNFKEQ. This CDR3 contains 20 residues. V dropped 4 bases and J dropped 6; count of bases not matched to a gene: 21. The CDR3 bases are TGTGCCAGCAGCCTCTCACCGGGACAGGGTGTTATGATACAGGCCGGGGAGCTGTTTTTT. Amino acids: CASSLSPGQGVMIQAGELFF.

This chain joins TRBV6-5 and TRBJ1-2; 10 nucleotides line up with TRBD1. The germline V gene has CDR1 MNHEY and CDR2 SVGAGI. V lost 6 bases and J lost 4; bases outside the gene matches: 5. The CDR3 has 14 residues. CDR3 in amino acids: CASRRTGGIYGYTF. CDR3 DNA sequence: TGTGCCAGCAGGAGGACAGGGGGGATCTATGGCTACACCTTC.

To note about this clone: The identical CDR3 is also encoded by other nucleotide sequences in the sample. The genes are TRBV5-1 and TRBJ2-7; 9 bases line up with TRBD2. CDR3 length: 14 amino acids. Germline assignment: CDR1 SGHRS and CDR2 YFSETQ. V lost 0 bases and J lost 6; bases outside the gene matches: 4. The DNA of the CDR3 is TGCGCCAGCAGCTTGGAAGCGGGGGGTCGCGAGCAGTACTTC. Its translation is CASSLEAGGREQYF. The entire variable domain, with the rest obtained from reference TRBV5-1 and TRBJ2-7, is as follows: KAGVTQTPRYLIKTRGQQVTLSCSPISGHRSVSWYQQTPGQGLQFLFEYFSETQRNKGNFPGRFSGRQFSNSRSEMNVSTLELGDSALYLCASSLEAGGREQYFGPGTRLTVT.

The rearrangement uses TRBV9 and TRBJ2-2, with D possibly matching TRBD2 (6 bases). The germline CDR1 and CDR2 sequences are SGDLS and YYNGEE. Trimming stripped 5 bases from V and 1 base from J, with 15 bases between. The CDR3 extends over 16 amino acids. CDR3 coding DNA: TGTGCCAGCAGTTTTAGTGGAGGGTGGAACACCGGGGAGCTGTTTTTT. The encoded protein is CASSFSGGWNTGELFF.

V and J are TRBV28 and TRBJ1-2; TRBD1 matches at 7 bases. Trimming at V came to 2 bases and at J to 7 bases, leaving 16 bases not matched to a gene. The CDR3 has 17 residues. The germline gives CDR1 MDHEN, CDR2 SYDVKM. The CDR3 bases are TGTGCCAGCAGTTTAAAGTTTCGAATTCGGACAGGCCCTGGCTACACCTTC. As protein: CASSLKFRIRTGPGYTF.

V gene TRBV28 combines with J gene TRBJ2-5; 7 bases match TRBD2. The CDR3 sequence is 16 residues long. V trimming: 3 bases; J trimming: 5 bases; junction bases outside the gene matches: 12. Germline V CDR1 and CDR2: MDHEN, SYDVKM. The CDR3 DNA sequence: TGTGCCAGCAGTTTCGGGGGGTCTAGCGGTGCTGAGACCCAGTACTTC. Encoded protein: CASSFGGSSGAETQYF.

The CDR3 DNA follows: TGTGCCAGCAGTGATCAGGGACTGGTGTACAATGAGCAGTTCTTC. It specifies CASSDQGLVYNEQFF. The rearrangement links TRBV2 to TRBJ2-1, with TRBD2 as a possible D gene (6 bases). Germline CDR1 SNHLY, CDR2 FYNNEI. Trimming removed 3 bases at V and 4 bases at J, with 13 bases between. This CDR3 is built from 15 residues.

CDR3 nucleotides: TGTGCCAGCTCACCACCAACAGGGCCCACAGATACGCAGTATTTT. Residues: CASSPPTGPTDTQYF. V usage is TRBV18 and J usage is TRBJ2-3, with D maybe TRBD1 (6 bases). The CDR3 sequence is 15 residues long. V was pared by 0 bases and J by 2 bases, with 9 bases between. Germline V gene lookup returns CDR1 KGHSH and CDR2 LQKENI.

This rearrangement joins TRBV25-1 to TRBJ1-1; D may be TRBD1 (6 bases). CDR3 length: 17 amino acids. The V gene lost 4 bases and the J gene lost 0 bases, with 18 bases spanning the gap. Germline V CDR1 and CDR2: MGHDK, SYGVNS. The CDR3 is CASSGFGGGGMNTEAFF. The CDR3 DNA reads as TGTGCCAGCAGTGGGTTTGGCGGGGGGGGCATGAACACTGAAGCTTTCTTT.

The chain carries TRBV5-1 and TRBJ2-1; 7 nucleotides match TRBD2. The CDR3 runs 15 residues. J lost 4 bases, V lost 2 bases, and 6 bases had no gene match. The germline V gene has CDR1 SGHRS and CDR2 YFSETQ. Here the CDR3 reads CASSFWEGGYNEQFF. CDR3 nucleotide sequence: TGCGCCAGCAGCTTCTGGGAGGGCGGGTACAATGAGCAGTTCTTC.

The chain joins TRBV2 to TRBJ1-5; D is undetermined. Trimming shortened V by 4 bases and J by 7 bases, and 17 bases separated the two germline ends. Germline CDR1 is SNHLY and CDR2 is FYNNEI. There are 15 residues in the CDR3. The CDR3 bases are TGTGCCAGCAGTGTACGACACCAAGGAAGCCAGCCCCAGCATTTT. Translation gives CASSVRHQGSQPQHF.

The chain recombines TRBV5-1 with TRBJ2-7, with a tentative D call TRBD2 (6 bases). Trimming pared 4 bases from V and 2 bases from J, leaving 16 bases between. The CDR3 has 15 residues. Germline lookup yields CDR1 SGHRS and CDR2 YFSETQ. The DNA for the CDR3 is TGCGCCAGCAGCGGGCTTGGGGGACTTACCTACGAGCAGTACTTC. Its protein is CASSGLGGLTYEQYF.

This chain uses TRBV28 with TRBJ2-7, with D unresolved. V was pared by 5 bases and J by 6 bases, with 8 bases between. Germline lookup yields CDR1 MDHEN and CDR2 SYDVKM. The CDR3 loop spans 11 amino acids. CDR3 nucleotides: TGTGCCAGCAGTATAGCCCCCGAGCAGTACTTC. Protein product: CASSIAPEQYF.

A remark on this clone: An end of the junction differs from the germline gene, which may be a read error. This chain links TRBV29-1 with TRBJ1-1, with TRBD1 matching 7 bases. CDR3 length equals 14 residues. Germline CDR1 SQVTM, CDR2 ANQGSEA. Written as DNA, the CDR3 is TGCAGCGTAGAAGGGGCAGGGGGGAACACTGAAGCTTTCTTT. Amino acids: CSVEGAGGNTEAFF.

This CDR3 reads CASSLSGQGNTEAFF. The CDR3 DNA follows: TGTGCCAGCAGCTTAAGCGGGCAGGGGAACACTGAAGCTTTCTTT. This rearrangement joins TRBV7-2 to TRBJ1-1; D is perhaps TRBD1 (5 bases). Trimming cost V 2 bases and J 1 base, with 11 bases left between them. CDR3 length equals 15 residues. The germline V gene has CDR1 SGHTA and CDR2 FQGNSA. The full variable domain, in which reference TRBV7-2 and TRBJ1-1 provide the parts outside the CDR3, is GAGVSQSPSNKVTEKGKDVELRCDPISGHTALYWYRQSLGQGLEFLIYFQGNSAPDKSGLPSDRFSAERTGGSVSTLTIQRTQQEDSAVYLCASSLSGQGNTEAFFGQGTRLTVV.

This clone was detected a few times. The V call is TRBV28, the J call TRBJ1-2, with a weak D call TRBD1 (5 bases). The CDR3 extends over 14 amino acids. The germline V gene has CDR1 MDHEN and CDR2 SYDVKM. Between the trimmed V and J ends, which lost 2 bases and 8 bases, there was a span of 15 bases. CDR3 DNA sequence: TGTGCCAGCAGTTTAGGGGCTGCGGGGGACGGCTACACCTTC. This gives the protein CASSLGAAGDGYTF.